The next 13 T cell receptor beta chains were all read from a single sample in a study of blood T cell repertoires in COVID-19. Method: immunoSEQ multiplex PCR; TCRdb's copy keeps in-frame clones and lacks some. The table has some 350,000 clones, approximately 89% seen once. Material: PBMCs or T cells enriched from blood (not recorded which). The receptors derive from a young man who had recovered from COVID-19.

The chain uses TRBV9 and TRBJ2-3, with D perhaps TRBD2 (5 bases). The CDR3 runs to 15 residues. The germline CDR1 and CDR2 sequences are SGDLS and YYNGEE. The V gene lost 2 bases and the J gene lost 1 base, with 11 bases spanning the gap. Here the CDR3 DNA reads TGTGCCAGCAGCGTCCGGACTCCGGGCACAGATACGCAGTATTTT. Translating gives CASSVRTPGTDTQYF.

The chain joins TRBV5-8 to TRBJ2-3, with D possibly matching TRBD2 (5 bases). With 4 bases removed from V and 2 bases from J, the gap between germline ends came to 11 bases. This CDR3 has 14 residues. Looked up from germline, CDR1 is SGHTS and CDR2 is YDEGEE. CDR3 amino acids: CASSRGLDTDTQYF. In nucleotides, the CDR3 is TGTGCCAGCAGCCGAGGACTCGACACAGATACGCAGTATTTT.

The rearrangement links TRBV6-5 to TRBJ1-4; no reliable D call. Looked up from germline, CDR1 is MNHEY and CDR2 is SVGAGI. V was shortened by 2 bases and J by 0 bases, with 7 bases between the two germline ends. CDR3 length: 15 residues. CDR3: CASSYEVSTNEKLFF. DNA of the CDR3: TGTGCCAGCAGTTACGAGGTTTCAACTAATGAAAAACTGTTTTTT.

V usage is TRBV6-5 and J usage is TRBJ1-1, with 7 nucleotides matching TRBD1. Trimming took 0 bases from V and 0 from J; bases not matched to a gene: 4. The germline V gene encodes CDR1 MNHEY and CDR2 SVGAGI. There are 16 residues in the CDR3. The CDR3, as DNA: TGTGCCAGCAGTTACTCGTTAGGGGGCATGAACACTGAAGCTTTCTTT. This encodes CASSYSLGGMNTEAFF.

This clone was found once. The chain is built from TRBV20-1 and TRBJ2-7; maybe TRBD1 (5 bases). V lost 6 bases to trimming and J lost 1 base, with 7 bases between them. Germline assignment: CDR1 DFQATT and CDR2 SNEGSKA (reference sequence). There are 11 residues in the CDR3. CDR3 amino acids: CSAAGSYEQYF. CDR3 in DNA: TGCAGTGCAGCAGGGTCCTACGAGCAGTACTTC.

The CDR3 reads CASSLIGDSLYGYTF. CDR3 nucleotide sequence: TGTGCCAGCAGTTTGATAGGGGACAGTCTCTATGGCTACACCTTC. The chain couples TRBV28 to TRBJ1-2, with 7 bases that match TRBD1. J lost 4 bases, V lost 3 bases, and 8 bases had no gene match. Germline CDR1 is MDHEN and CDR2 is SYDVKM. The CDR3 has 15 residues.

The CDR3 reads CASSGRDRDPPNYYEQYF. CDR3 bases: TGTGCCAGCAGCGGCCGGGACAGGGATCCCCCAAATTACTACGAGCAGTACTTC. The chain has TRBV3-1 (or the pseudogene TRBV3-2) and TRBJ2-7; 9 bases match TRBD1. The length of the CDR3 is 18 residues. Germline V gives CDR1 LGHDT, CDR2 YNNKEL (reference sequence). V trimming: 5 bases; J trimming: 3 bases; junction bases outside the gene matches: 17.

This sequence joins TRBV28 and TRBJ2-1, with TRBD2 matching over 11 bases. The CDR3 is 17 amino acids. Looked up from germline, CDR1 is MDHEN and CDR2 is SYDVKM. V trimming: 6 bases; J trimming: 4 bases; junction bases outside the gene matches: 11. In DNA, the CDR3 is TGTGCCAGCAGCCCAACTAGCGGGGGCTTCGGATACAATGAGCAGTTCTTC. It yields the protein CASSPTSGGFGYNEQFF. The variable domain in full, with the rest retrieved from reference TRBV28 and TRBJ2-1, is DVKVTQSSRYLVKRTGEKVFLECVQDMDHENMFWYRQDPGLGLRLIYFSYDVKMKEKGDIPEGYSVSREKKERFSLILESASTNQTSMYLCASSPTSGGFGYNEQFFGPGTRLTVL.

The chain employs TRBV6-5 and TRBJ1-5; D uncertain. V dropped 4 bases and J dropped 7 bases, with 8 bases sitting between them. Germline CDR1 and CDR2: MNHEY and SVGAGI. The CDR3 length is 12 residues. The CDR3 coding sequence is TGTGCCAGCAGTTCCGCAGTACAGCCCCAGCATTTT. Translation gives CASSSAVQPQHF.

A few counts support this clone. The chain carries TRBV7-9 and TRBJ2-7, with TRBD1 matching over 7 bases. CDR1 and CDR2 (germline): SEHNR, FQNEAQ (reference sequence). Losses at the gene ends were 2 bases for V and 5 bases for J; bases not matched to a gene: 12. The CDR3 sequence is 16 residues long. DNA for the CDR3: TGTGCCAGCAGCTTATTTCGGCCAGGGGGTACCCACGAGCAGTACTTC. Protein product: CASSLFRPGGTHEQYF.

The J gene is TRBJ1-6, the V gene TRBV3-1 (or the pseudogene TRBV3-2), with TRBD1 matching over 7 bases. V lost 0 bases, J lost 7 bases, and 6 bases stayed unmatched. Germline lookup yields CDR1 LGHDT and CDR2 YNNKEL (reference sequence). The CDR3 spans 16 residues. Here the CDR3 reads CASSQELTGENSPLHF. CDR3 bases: TGTGCCAGCAGCCAAGAACTAACAGGGGAGAATTCACCCCTCCACTTT.

CDR3 DNA sequence: TGTGCCAGCCGGGACACCTTGAGCACTGAAGCTTTCTTT. Residues: CASRDTLSTEAFF. The gene calls are TRBV2 and TRBJ1-1; weak D call: TRBD1 (6 bases). The V gene lost 8 bases and the J gene lost 4 bases, with 14 bases spanning the gap. Germline CDR1 is SNHLY and CDR2 is FYNNEI. CDR3 length equals 13 residues.

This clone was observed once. This CDR3 reads CAWSVPGSGNTIYF. The CDR3 DNA is TGTGCCTGGAGTGTACCAGGGTCAGGAAACACCATATATTTT. The chain has TRBV30 and TRBJ1-3; D is possibly TRBD1 (5 bases). This CDR3 has 14 residues. V was clipped by 0 bases and J by 4 bases, with 10 bases between them. Germline V gives CDR1 GTSNPN, CDR2 SVGIG (reference sequence).